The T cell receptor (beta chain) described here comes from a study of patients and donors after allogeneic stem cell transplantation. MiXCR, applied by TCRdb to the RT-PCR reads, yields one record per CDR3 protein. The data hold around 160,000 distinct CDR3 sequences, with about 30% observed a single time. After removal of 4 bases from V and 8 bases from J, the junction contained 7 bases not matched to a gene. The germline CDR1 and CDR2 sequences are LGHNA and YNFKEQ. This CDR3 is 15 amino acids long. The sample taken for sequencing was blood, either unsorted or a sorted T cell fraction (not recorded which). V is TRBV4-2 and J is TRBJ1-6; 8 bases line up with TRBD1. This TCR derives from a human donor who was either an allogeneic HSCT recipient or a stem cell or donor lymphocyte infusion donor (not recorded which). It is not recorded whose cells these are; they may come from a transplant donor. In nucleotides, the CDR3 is TGTGCCAGCAGCCTGGACAGGGTGAGGGATTCACCCCTCCACTTT. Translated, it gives CASSLDRVRDSPLHF.